The 9 T cell receptor beta chains below all came from one sample that was sequenced in a study of blood T cell repertoires in COVID-19. The assay was immunoSEQ multiplex PCR, and TCRdb's table has in-frame clones only and misses some. The sample has 150,000 or so clones, about three quarters seen once. Input material: peripheral blood. Receptor source: a woman aged 50 to 60 with active or convalescent COVID-19.

The chain uses TRBV9 and TRBJ1-2; D unresolved. The CDR3 runs 11 residues. V was shortened by 3 bases and J by 6 bases, with 6 bases between the two germline ends. Germline assignment: CDR1 SGDLS and CDR2 YYNGEE. The CDR3 loop is CASSGGHGYTF. CDR3 coding DNA: TGTGCCAGCAGCGGCGGGCATGGCTACACCTTC.

V and J are TRBV7-9 and TRBJ1-5, with D uncertain. Deletions cut 3 bases from V and 0 bases from J, with 9 bases between. The V gene's germline CDR1 is SEHNR and CDR2 FQNEAQ (reference sequence). The CDR3 totals 15 residues. This CDR3 is CASSLGSPSNQPQHF. In DNA, the CDR3 is TGTGCCAGCAGCTTGGGCAGCCCTAGCAATCAGCCCCAGCATTTT.

The chain recombines TRBV5-1 with TRBJ2-1; 8 positions agree with TRBD1. The junction had 6 bases not matched to a gene; V was cut back by 0 bases and J by 10 bases. Per germline, CDR1 SGHRS and CDR2 YFSETQ. This CDR3 is built from 14 residues. CDR3 nucleotides: TGCGCCAGCAGCTTGGGGCAGGGGGCCGGCGAGCAGTTCTTC. Protein sequence: CASSLGQGAGEQFF. Combining the CDR3 with reference TRBV5-1 and TRBJ2-1 gives the whole variable domain KAGVTQTPRYLIKTRGQQVTLSCSPISGHRSVSWYQQTPGQGLQFLFEYFSETQRNKGNFPGRFSGRQFSNSRSEMNVSTLELGDSALYLCASSLGQGAGEQFFGPGTRLTVL.

CDR3 coding DNA: TGTGCCAGCAGCGTAGAGCCTAGCACAGATACGCAGTATTTT. Translated, it gives CASSVEPSTDTQYF. The rearrangement joins TRBV9 to TRBJ2-3, with no clear D. The germline gives CDR1 SGDLS, CDR2 YYNGEE. V lost 0 bases and J lost 0, with 5 bases in between. The CDR3 totals 14 residues. Full variable domain (rest looked up from reference TRBV9 and TRBJ2-3): DSGVTQTPKHLITATGQRVTLRCSPRSGDLSVYWYQQSLDQGLQFLIQYYNGEERAKGNILERFSAQQFPDLHSELNLSSLELGDSALYFCASSVEPSTDTQYFGPGTRLTVL.

As to this clone: Other nucleotide sequences in the sample specify the same CDR3. CDR3: CASSLGTGLNTEAFF. The CDR3 nucleotides are TGTGCCAGTAGTCTTGGGACAGGGCTAAACACTGAAGCTTTCTTT. J is TRBJ1-1 and V is TRBV19, with 9 bases aligning to TRBD1. The CDR3 has 15 residues. Germline-derived CDR1 and CDR2 are LNHDA and SQIVND (reference sequence). V shed 5 bases, J shed 2 bases, and the junction held 6 bases outside the gene matches. The full variable domain, in which reference TRBV19 and TRBJ1-1 provide the parts outside the CDR3, is DGGITQSPKYLFRKEGQNVTLSCEQNLNHDAMYWYRQDPGQGLRLIYYSQIVNDFQKGDIAEGYSVSREKKESFPLTVTSAQKNPTAFYLCASSLGTGLNTEAFFGQGTRLTVV.

The chain carries TRBV4-2 and TRBJ1-5, with D tentatively TRBD1 (6 bases). The V end was cut by 3 bases, the J end by 6 bases, with 15 bases between. In germline, CDR1 is LGHNA, CDR2 YNFKEQ. The CDR3 totals 15 residues. In DNA form, the CDR3 reads TGTGCCAGCAGCCATCCCCGCCAGGGGCCTCAGCCCCAGCATTTT. The encoded protein is CASSHPRQGPQPQHF.

The chain links TRBV9 to TRBJ2-3; 8 positions agree with TRBD2. J lost 0 bases, V lost 4 bases, and 4 bases had no gene match. CDR1 is SGDLS, CDR2 YYNGEE, per germline. This CDR3 spans 15 amino acids. The CDR3 region is CASSFREGSTDTQYF. The CDR3 region has the DNA TGTGCCAGCAGCTTCCGGGAGGGGAGCACAGATACGCAGTATTTT.

V is TRBV12-3 or TRBV12-4 and J is TRBJ2-7, with D tentatively TRBD1 (5 bases). The CDR3 has 13 residues. Trimming cost V 3 bases and J 3 bases, with 9 bases left between them. The CDR3 DNA reads as TGTGCCAGCAGTTTGGGTCAGGGCTACGAGCAGTACTTC. Protein: CASSLGQGYEQYF.

The V call is TRBV20-1, the J call TRBJ1-3; D remains unclear. This CDR3 has 10 amino acids. CDR1 and CDR2 (germline): DFQATT, SNEGSKA (reference sequence). The CDR3 nucleotides read TGCAATAAACTTGGAAACACCATATATTTT. It encodes CNKLGNTIYF.